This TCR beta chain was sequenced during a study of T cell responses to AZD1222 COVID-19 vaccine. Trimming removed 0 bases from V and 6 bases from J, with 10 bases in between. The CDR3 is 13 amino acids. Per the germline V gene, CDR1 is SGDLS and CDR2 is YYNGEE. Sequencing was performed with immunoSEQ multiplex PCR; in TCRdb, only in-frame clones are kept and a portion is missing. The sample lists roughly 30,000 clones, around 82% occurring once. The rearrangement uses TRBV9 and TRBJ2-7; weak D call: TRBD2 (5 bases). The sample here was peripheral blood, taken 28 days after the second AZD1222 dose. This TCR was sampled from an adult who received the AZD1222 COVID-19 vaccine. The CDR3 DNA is TGTGCCAGCAGCGTAGGGGTACGGGGCGAGCAGTACGTC. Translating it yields CASSVGVRGEQYV.